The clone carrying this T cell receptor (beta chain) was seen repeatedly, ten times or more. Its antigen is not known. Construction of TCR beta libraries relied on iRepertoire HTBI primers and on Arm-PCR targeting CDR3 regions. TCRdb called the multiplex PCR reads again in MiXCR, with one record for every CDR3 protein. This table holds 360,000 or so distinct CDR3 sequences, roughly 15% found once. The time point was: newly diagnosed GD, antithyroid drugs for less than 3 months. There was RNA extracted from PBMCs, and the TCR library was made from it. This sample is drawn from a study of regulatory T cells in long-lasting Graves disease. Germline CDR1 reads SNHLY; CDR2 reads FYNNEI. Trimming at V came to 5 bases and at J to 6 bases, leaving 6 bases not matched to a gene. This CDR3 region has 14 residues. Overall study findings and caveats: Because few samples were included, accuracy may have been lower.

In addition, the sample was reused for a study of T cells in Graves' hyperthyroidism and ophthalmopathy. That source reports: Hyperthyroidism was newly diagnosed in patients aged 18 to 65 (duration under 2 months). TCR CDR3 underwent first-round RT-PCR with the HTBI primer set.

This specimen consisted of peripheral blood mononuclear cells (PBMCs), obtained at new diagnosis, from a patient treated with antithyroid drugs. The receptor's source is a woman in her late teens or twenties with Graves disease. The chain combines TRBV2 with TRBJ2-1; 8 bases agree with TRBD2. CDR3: CASSMRLASNEQFF. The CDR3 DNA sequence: TGTGCCAGCAGTATGAGACTAGCGAGCAATGAGCAGTTCTTC.